These T cell receptor beta chains were read from a single sample in a study of T cell responses to AZD1222 COVID-19 vaccine. Some clones are missing from TCRdb's copy, which holds only in-frame ones; the method was immunoSEQ multiplex PCR. The table has tens of thousands of clones, approximately 90% seen once; the top ten hold approximately 5%. The sample consisted of peripheral blood, taken 28 days after the second AZD1222 dose. The receptor source for this set is an adult who received the AZD1222 COVID-19 vaccine. Both conserved end residues are part of each CDR3. Each record gives: J gene, clone size, D gene, V gene, CDR3 protein, CDR3 DNA. The D gene is left open where the match is weak. Clone size appears in some rows only: once, few, many, or a class for an expanded clone.

TRBJ2-2 | . | . | TRBV3-1/TRBV3-2 | CASSQVGTGELFF | TGTGCCAGCAGCCAAGTGGGTACCGGGGAGCTGTTTTTT
TRBJ2-4 | . | . | TRBV27 | CASSSLSAVGVQYF | TGTGCCAGCAGTTCTCTTAGCGCGGTGGGTGTTCAGTACTTC
TRBJ2-5 | . | . | TRBV18 | CASSPRGRQETQYF | TGTGCCAGCTCACCACGGGGGAGGCAAGAGACCCAGTACTTC
TRBJ2-7 | . | . | TRBV6-5 | CASSPTAYYEQYF | TGTGCCAGCAGTCCAACGGCGTATTACGAGCAGTACTTC
TRBJ2-3 | . | . | TRBV7-2 | CASSLGPGGPGDTQYF | TGTGCCAGCAGCTTAGGGCCCGGGGGCCCGGGCGATACGCAGTATTTT
TRBJ2-3 | . | TRBD2 | TRBV28 | CASSRSGVLKYF | TGTGCCAGCAGTCGTAGCGGGGTCTTAAAGTATTTT
TRBJ1-4 | . | . | TRBV2 | CASRVGTFYRVSNEKLFF | TGTGCCAGCAGGGTCGGGACATTTTATAGGGTTTCTAATGAAAAACTGTTTTTT
TRBJ2-7 | . | . | TRBV7-9 | CASSLVSGYEQYF | TGTGCCAGCAGCTTAGTTAGCGGCTACGAGCAGTACTTC
TRBJ2-7 | . | TRBD1 | TRBV28 | CASSLLFSWGQGKNYEQYF | TGTGCCAGCAGTTTATTATTCTCGTGGGGACAGGGAAAAAACTACGAGCAGTACTTC
TRBJ2-1 | . | TRBD1 | TRBV11-2 | CASSLEQGATYNEQFF | TGTGCCAGCAGCTTAGAACAGGGGGCAACCTACAATGAGCAGTTCTTC
TRBJ2-7 | . | TRBD1 | TRBV12-3/TRBV12-4 | CAIRRTGPYEQYF | TGTGCCATCCGGAGGACAGGTCCCTACGAGCAGTACTTC
TRBJ2-1 | once | . | TRBV18 | CASSPNSGSEQFF | TGTGCCAGCTCACCAAACTCGGGCTCTGAGCAGTTCTTC
TRBJ2-7 | . | . | TRBV21-1 | CASSKVGRRYEQYF | TGTGCCAGCAGCAAAGTAGGCAGGAGATACGAGCAGTACTTC
TRBJ1-2 | . | . | TRBV19 | CASSFYSPGGYGYTF | TGTGCCAGTAGTTTTTATTCCCCCGGAGGCTATGGCTACACCTTC
TRBJ2-3 | . | . | TRBV10-3 | CAISESGGHLNWAQYF | TGTGCCATCAGTGAGTCGGGGGGCCATCTGAATTGGGCGCAGTATTTT
TRBJ1-1 | . | . | TRBV30 | CAWSQGTEAFF | TGTGCCTGGAGCCAGGGCACTGAAGCTTTCTTT
TRBJ2-1 | . | . | TRBV2 | CASSDGGSNEQFF | TGTGCCAGCAGTGACGGGGGAAGCAATGAGCAGTTCTTC
TRBJ2-7 | . | . | TRBV12-3/TRBV12-4 | CASSLGRSEQYF | TGTGCCAGCAGTTTGGGCCGAAGCGAGCAGTACTTC
TRBJ1-1 | . | . | TRBV6-5 | CASSSRQSMNTEAFF | TGTGCCAGCAGTTCCCGACAGTCCATGAACACTGAAGCTTTCTTT
TRBJ2-1 | . | . | TRBV27 | CASSSSAGESYNEQFF | TGTGCCAGCAGTTCCTCAGCGGGTGAATCATACAATGAGCAGTTCTTC
TRBJ2-1 | . | . | TRBV2 | CASRLFDGHNEQFF | TGTGCCAGCAGACTCTTTGACGGACACAATGAGCAGTTCTTC
TRBJ1-1 | . | TRBD1 | TRBV5-1 | CASSGRQGNTEAFF | TGCGCCAGCAGCGGACGACAGGGAAACACTGAAGCTTTCTTT
TRBJ2-1 | . | TRBD1 | TRBV7-9 | CASTSDRGGYNEQFF | TGTGCCAGCACCTCTGACAGGGGTGGTTACAATGAGCAGTTCTTC
TRBJ2-3 | . | TRBD2 | TRBV3-1/TRBV3-2 | CASSQVASGGTDTQYF | TGTGCCAGCAGCCAAGTTGCTAGCGGGGGAACAGATACGCAGTATTTT
TRBJ1-1 | . | . | TRBV10-1 | CASSEVTSGEAFF | TGCGCCAGCAGTGAGGTAACGTCAGGGGAAGCTTTCTTT
TRBJ1-5 | . | TRBD1 | TRBV2 | CASSGDRGSQPQHF | TGTGCCAGCAGTGGGGACAGGGGAAGTCAGCCCCAGCATTTT